This is a list of T cell receptor beta chains from one sample in a study of blood T cell repertoires in COVID-19. Produced via immunoSEQ multiplex PCR; TCRdb's table is partial and in-frame only. The sample includes 85,000 to 120,000 clones, approximately 80% of them seen just once. Sequencing was carried out using peripheral blood. Receptors originate from a woman aged 60-70 years with acute or convalescent COVID-19. Both conserved end residues are part of each CDR3. The order of the fields is V gene, clone size, CDR3 protein. The listing skips clone size in some rows; elsewhere it reads once, few, many or a size class.

V gene: TRBV4-2; clone size: once; CDR3 protein: CASSQGLMTSGTDTQYF
V gene: TRBV2; clone size: NA; CDR3 protein: CASSELPEETQYF
V gene: TRBV5-1; clone size: NA; CDR3 protein: CASSFQGQGDTQYF
V gene: TRBV19; clone size: once; CDR3 protein: CASSIDRANYGYTF
V gene: TRBV19; clone size: NA; CDR3 protein: CASSIGSAGVLQGTQYF
V gene: TRBV20-1; clone size: NA; CDR3 protein: CSARVADTQYF
V gene: TRBV10-2; clone size: NA; CDR3 protein: CASSLQGSNYGYTF
V gene: TRBV19; clone size: many; CDR3 protein: CASKRAADSNQPQHF
V gene: TRBV2; clone size: NA; CDR3 protein: CASSKDSGRGFF
V gene: TRBV3-1/TRBV3-2; clone size: NA; CDR3 protein: CASSQPGTGGEQYF
V gene: TRBV27; clone size: NA; CDR3 protein: CASSLFSGVGRSGTLEDTQYF
V gene: TRBV5-5; clone size: NA; CDR3 protein: CASSTFPGGPYGYTF
V gene: TRBV6-1; clone size: NA; CDR3 protein: CASSEMTSFDTQYF
V gene: TRBV3-1/TRBV3-2; clone size: NA; CDR3 protein: CASSQARLAQETQYF
V gene: TRBV7-7; clone size: NA; CDR3 protein: CASSFTSGRTDTQYF
V gene: TRBV18; clone size: NA; CDR3 protein: CASSGTDKNIQYF
V gene: TRBV3-1/TRBV3-2; clone size: NA; CDR3 protein: CASSQLQGGWAGELFF
V gene: TRBV5-1; clone size: once; CDR3 protein: CASAWTSGNNEQFF
V gene: TRBV5-6; clone size: NA; CDR3 protein: CASSDRGDPGTSEQYF
V gene: TRBV30; clone size: NA; CDR3 protein: CALSIREKLFF
V gene: TRBV28; clone size: once; CDR3 protein: CASSDSGQAGPQHF
V gene: TRBV9; clone size: NA; CDR3 protein: CASSVLGTYNEQFF
V gene: TRBV6-5; clone size: NA; CDR3 protein: CASSPTPGRDDEQFF
V gene: TRBV3-1/TRBV3-2; clone size: NA; CDR3 protein: CASKRTGTLNTEAFF
V gene: TRBV2; clone size: NA; CDR3 protein: CAISPGGGRYNEQFF
V gene: TRBV19; clone size: NA; CDR3 protein: CASSRASSGNTIYF
V gene: TRBV6-5; clone size: NA; CDR3 protein: CASGAYGYTF
V gene: TRBV3-1/TRBV3-2; clone size: NA; CDR3 protein: CASSHGTLGNEQFF
V gene: TRBV11-2; clone size: NA; CDR3 protein: CASSLIGGDGETQYF
V gene: TRBV5-4; clone size: NA; CDR3 protein: CASRQGTGERNIQYF
V gene: TRBV5-4; clone size: NA; CDR3 protein: CASSSYRGSEKLFF
V gene: TRBV27; clone size: NA; CDR3 protein: CASSSRDWGLYEQYF
V gene: TRBV9; clone size: NA; CDR3 protein: CASSVDTGGLGNTIYF
V gene: TRBV5-1; clone size: NA; CDR3 protein: CASSLAPGGKSEAFF
V gene: TRBV5-1; clone size: NA; CDR3 protein: CASSLPGQNEAFF
V gene: TRBV5-6; clone size: few; CDR3 protein: CASSPPGGDRRGELFF
V gene: TRBV7-3; clone size: NA; CDR3 protein: CASSLTGLAGSYNEQFF
V gene: TRBV11-2; clone size: NA; CDR3 protein: CASSRTSGNIYNEQFF
V gene: TRBV11-2; clone size: NA; CDR3 protein: CASSLRTGAKNIQYF
V gene: TRBV10-3; clone size: NA; CDR3 protein: CAISESGGEETQYF
V gene: TRBV7-2; clone size: NA; CDR3 protein: CASSLAPGTDEQYF
V gene: TRBV19; clone size: NA; CDR3 protein: CASSDTVTYEQYF
V gene: TRBV6-6; clone size: NA; CDR3 protein: CASSLDGLNTEAFF
V gene: TRBV18; clone size: NA; CDR3 protein: CASSPGQEETQYF
V gene: TRBV28; clone size: NA; CDR3 protein: CASSLKPSGWGYTDTQYF
V gene: TRBV6-5; clone size: NA; CDR3 protein: CASQTGGRNTEAFF
V gene: TRBV7-9; clone size: NA; CDR3 protein: CASSNYGTTETQYF
V gene: TRBV3-1/TRBV3-2; clone size: NA; CDR3 protein: CASSQAAGGGGELFF
V gene: TRBV7-2; clone size: NA; CDR3 protein: CASSRTSGLNEQFF
V gene: TRBV18; clone size: NA; CDR3 protein: CASSPQGQGAREQYF
V gene: TRBV27; clone size: NA; CDR3 protein: CASSLSADIYYEQYF
V gene: TRBV6-2/TRBV6-3; clone size: NA; CDR3 protein: CASSAGGASYEQYF
V gene: TRBV7-2; clone size: NA; CDR3 protein: CASSLGTQIGYTF
V gene: TRBV2; clone size: NA; CDR3 protein: CASSDRKTGGTEAFF
V gene: TRBV3-1/TRBV3-2; clone size: NA; CDR3 protein: CASSQDRLAGDTQYF
V gene: TRBV20-1; clone size: NA; CDR3 protein: CSASFGGWAEAFF
V gene: TRBV18; clone size: NA; CDR3 protein: CASSRSGTSGSYEQYF
V gene: TRBV28; clone size: NA; CDR3 protein: CASSLYTGTLTEAFF
V gene: TRBV6-1; clone size: NA; CDR3 protein: CASSEFSYEQYF